The 2 T cell receptor beta chains in this list originate from one sample, sequenced in a study of blood T cell repertoires in COVID-19. Generated by immunoSEQ multiplex PCR, the TCRdb table keeps only in-frame clones and is missing some. The data show about 200,000 clones, with around 80% seen just once and approximately 15% held by the top ten. Input material: PBMCs or T cells enriched from blood (not recorded which). The receptors come from a man aged 40-49 years who had recovered from COVID-19.

The gene calls are TRBV11-3 and TRBJ2-7; 7 nucleotides line up with TRBD1. CDR1 and CDR2 (germline): SGHNT, YENEEA. J gave up 5 bases and V 5 bases, and 6 bases lay outside the gene matches. The CDR3 runs 13 residues. DNA of the CDR3: TGTGCCAGCAGCACAGGGGTGGGGAACGAGCAGTACTTC. Protein sequence: CASSTGVGNEQYF.

Comments on this clone: This same CDR3 is encoded by further DNA sequences in the sample. The chain carries TRBV10-1 and TRBJ1-5; D is uncertain. This CDR3 is 13 amino acids long. Looked up from germline, CDR1 is WNHNN and CDR2 is SYGVQD (reference sequence). V was cut by 4 bases and J by 7 bases, with 11 bases left in between. The CDR3 spells CASSAGGGQPQHF. In nucleotides, the CDR3 is TGCGCCAGCAGTGCTGGTGGAGGGCAGCCCCAGCATTTT.